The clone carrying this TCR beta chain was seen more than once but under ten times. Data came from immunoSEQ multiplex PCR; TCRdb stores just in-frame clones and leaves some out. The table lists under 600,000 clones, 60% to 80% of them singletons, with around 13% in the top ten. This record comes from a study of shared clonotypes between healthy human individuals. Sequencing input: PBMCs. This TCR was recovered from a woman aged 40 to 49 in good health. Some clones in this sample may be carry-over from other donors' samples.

CDR3 residues: CSARVRWTQYF. In nucleotides, the CDR3 is TGCAGTGCTAGAGTCCGGTGGACCCAGTACTTC. The chain uses TRBV20-1 and TRBJ2-5; D unclear. With 1 base removed from V and 7 bases from J, the gap between germline ends came to 7 bases. CDR3 length: 11 residues. Germline CDR1 reads DFQATT; CDR2 reads SNEGSKA (reference sequence).